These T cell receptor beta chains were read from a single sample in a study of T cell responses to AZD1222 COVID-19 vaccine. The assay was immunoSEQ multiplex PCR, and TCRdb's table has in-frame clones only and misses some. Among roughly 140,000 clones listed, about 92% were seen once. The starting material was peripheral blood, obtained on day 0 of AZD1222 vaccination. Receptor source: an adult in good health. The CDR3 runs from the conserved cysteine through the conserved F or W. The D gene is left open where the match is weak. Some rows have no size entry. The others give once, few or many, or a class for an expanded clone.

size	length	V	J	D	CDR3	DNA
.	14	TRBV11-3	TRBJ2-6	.	CASSLSSGANVLTF	TGTGCCAGCAGCCTAAGCTCTGGGGCCAACGTCCTGACTTTC
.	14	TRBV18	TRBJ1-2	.	CASSPGTDRYGYTF	TGTGCCAGCTCACCGGGCACAGATCGCTATGGCTACACCTTC
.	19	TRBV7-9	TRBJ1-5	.	CASSPSKGLGFSGNQPQHF	TGTGCCAGCAGCCCGAGCAAGGGGCTTGGGTTTAGTGGCAATCAGCCCCAGCATTTT
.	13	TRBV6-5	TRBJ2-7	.	CASKGSEGYEQYF	TGTGCCAGCAAGGGTAGCGAAGGCTACGAGCAGTACTTC
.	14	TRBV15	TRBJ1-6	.	CATSRDGYNSPLHF	TGTGCCACCAGCCGGGACGGCTATAATTCACCCCTCCACTTT
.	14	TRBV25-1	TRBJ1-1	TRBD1	CASRGQGMNTEAFF	TGTGCCAGCAGGGGACAGGGCATGAACACTGAAGCTTTCTTT
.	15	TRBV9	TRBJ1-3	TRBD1	CASSPRQGAGNTIYF	TGTGCCAGCAGCCCCCGACAGGGGGCTGGAAACACCATATATTTT
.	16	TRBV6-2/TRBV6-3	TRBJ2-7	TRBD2	CASSYSFLRGVFEQYF	TGTGCCAGCAGTTACAGCTTTCTGCGGGGGGTCTTCGAGCAGTACTTC
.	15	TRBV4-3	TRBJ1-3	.	CASSQDLSSGNTIYF	TGCGCCAGCAGCCAAGATTTATCCTCTGGAAACACCATATATTTT
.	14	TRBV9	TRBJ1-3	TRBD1	CASSSGGFIDTIYF	TGTGCCAGCAGCTCAGGGGGCTTTATAGACACCATATATTTT
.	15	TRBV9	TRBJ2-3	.	CASSVDPGDTDTQYF	TGTGCCAGCAGCGTAGATCCTGGGGACACAGATACGCAGTATTTT
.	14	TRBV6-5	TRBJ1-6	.	CASGRSSYNSPLHF	TGTGCCAGCGGACGCAGCTCCTATAATTCACCCCTCCACTTT
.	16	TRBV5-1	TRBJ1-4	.	CASKTSNAGANEKLFF	TGCGCCAGCAAAACCTCGAACGCGGGGGCTAATGAAAAACTGTTTTTT
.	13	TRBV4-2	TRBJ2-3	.	CASSLADTDTQYF	TGTGCCAGCAGTTTAGCGGACACAGATACGCAGTATTTT
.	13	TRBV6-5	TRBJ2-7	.	CASSSGTGYEQYF	TGTGCCAGCAGCTCAGGGACGGGCTACGAGCAGTACTTC
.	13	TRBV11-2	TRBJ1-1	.	CASSLDETGEAFF	TGTGCCAGCAGCTTAGACGAAACAGGGGAAGCTTTCTTT
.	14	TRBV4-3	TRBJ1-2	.	CASSHDEWVGGYTF	TGCGCCAGCAGCCATGATGAATGGGTGGGTGGCTACACCTTC
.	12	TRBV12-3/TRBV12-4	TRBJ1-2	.	CASGIQGYGYTF	TGTGCCAGCGGTATACAGGGATATGGCTACACCTTC
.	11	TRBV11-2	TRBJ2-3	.	CASSPSRTQYF	TGTGCCAGCAGCCCGAGTAGAACGCAGTATTTT
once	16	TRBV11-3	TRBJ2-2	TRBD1	CASSPPTGVDTGELFF	TGTGCCAGCAGCCCCCCAACAGGGGTCGACACCGGGGAGCTGTTTTTT
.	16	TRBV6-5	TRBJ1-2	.	CASSYLTRDRNYGYTF	TGTGCCAGCAGTTACTTGACCCGGGACCGTAACTATGGCTACACCTTC
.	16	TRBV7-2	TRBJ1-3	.	CASSRLGGTGGNTIYF	TGTGCCAGCAGTCGGTTGGGGGGCACCGGGGGAAACACCATATATTTT
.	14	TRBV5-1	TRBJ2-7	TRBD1	CASSWDRESYEQYF	TGCGCCAGCAGCTGGGACAGGGAGTCCTACGAGCAGTACTTC
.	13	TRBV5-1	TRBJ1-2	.	CASSLALQEGYTF	TGCGCCAGCAGCTTGGCCCTCCAGGAGGGCTACACCTTC
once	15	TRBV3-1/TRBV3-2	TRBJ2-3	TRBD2	CASSRISGRTDTQYF	TGTGCCAGCAGCCGAATTAGCGGGAGGACAGATACGCAGTATTTT
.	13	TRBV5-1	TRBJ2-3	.	CASSERFTDTQYF	TGCGCCAGCAGTGAGCGGTTCACAGATACGCAGTATTTT
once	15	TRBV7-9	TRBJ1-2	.	CASSLALAGNYGYTF	TGTGCCAGCAGCTTAGCGCTAGCGGGGAACTATGGCTACACCTTC
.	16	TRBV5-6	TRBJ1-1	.	CASSPGLGDTNTEAFF	TGTGCCAGCAGCCCGGGGCTCGGGGACACGAACACTGAAGCTTTCTTT
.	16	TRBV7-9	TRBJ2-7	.	CASSLEVDTNTYEQYF	TGTGCCAGCAGCTTAGAAGTCGACACCAACACCTACGAGCAGTACTTC
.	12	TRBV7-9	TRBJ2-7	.	CASSSYSGEQYF	TGTGCCAGCAGCTCTTACAGCGGCGAGCAGTACTTC
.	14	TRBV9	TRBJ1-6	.	CASSVRGLNSPLHF	TGTGCCAGCAGCGTCCGGGGGCTTAATTCACCCCTCCACTTT
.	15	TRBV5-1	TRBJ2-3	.	CASSTGQPSGDTQYF	TGCGCCAGCAGCACCGGACAGCCTAGCGGAGATACGCAGTATTTT
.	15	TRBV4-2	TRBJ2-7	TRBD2	CASSQGGREVDEQYF	TGTGCCAGCAGCCAAGGTGGGCGGGAGGTCGACGAGCAGTACTTC
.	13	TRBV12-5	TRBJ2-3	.	CASGLFLGDTQYF	TGTGCTAGTGGTTTGTTTCTTGGAGATACGCAGTATTTT
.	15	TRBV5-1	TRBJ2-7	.	CASSFPGQRSNEQYF	TGCGCCAGCAGCTTCCCTGGACAGCGTAGCAACGAGCAGTACTTC
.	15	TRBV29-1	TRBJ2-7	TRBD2	CSVGDGAGGPYEQYF	TGCAGCGTGGGGGACGGTGCGGGAGGGCCCTACGAGCAGTACTTC
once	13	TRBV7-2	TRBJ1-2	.	CASSRRNLYGYTF	TGTGCCAGCAGCCGTCGTAATCTATATGGCTACACCTTC
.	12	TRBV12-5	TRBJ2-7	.	CASALGVYEQYF	TGTGCTAGTGCCCTGGGGGTGTACGAGCAGTACTTC
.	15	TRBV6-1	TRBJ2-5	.	CASSWDSASQETQYF	TGTGCCAGCAGTTGGGATAGCGCCTCACAAGAGACCCAGTACTTC
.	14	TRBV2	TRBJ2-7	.	CASSLDGQLYEQYF	TGTGCCAGCAGCCTGGACGGACAACTCTACGAGCAGTACTTC